This T cell receptor beta chain was captured by sequencing in a study of T cell repertoires in cytomegalovirus infection. Background on the study: An indication of both CMV infection and matching HLA type came from public TCR beta signatures.

Turning to this clonotype: A much larger clonotype is one base distant, so this may be a read error. No conserved phenylalanine or tryptophan ends this CDR3, so it is likely a read error.

There are 11 residues in the CDR3. The V and J ends lost 6 bases and 4 bases respectively, with 7 bases between them. TCRdb redid the calling of the reads with MiXCR, one entry per CDR3 protein. This table holds hundreds of thousands of distinct CDR3 sequences, 30% to 40% found once. Material for sequencing was PBMCs. This chain connects TRBV12-3 or TRBV12-4 to TRBJ2-7; no clear D gene. The sequence was collected from a human donor in good health (CMV status not recorded). Some clones in this sample may be carry-over from other donors' samples. The CDR3 bases are TGTGCCAGCAGCGTCTCTTACGAGCAGTACATC. Its protein is CASSVSYEQYI.